The TCR beta chain under discussion was sequenced for a study of T-cell memory formation after mild COVID-19. Study-wide context: TCR clustering was largely donor specific. Study-level points and caveats: Cross-reactive memory appears to have joined, as suggested by some responding clones showing up in pre-infection memory.

A few counts support this clonotype. The antigen is undetermined. A single record per CDR3 protein comes from TCRdb applying MiXCR to the 5' RACE reads. The sample gives 250,000 to 350,000 distinct CDR3 sequences, roughly 15% of which show up once; 20% to 25% is in the top ten. Trimming removed 3 bases from V and 4 bases from J, with 16 bases in between. The CDR3 contains 16 residues. Germline assignment: CDR1 KGHSH and CDR2 LQKENI. The clonotype comes from a man aged 18 to 30 who had mild COVID-19 (a few samples of this study predate the infection). Cell type and time point are not known. The material sequenced was PBMCs or a T cell subset sorted from them (not recorded which). The chain joins TRBV18 to TRBJ1-3; perhaps TRBD1 as D (6 bases). The CDR3 reads CASSPSFSGAGNTIYF. For the CDR3, the DNA is TGTGCCAGCTCACCGTCTTTTTCAGGGGCCGGAAACACCATATATTTT.